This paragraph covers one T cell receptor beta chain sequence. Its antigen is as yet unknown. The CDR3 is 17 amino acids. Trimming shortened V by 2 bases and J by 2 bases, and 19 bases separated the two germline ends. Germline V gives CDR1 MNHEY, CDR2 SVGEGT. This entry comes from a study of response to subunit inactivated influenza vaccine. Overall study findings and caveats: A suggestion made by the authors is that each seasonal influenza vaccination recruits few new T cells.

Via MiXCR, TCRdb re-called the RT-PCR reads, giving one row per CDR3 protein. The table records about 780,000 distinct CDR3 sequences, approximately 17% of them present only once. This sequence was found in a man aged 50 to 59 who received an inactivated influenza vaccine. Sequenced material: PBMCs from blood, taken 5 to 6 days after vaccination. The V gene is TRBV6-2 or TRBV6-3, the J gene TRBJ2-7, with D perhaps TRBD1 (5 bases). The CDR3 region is CASSYGAYEYYPYEQYF. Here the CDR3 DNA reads TGTGCCAGCAGTTACGGGGCCTACGAATATTACCCCTACGAGCAGTACTTC.